One and the same sample provided the 29 T cell receptor beta chains below, sequenced in a study of T cell responses to AZD1222 COVID-19 vaccine. Profiled with immunoSEQ multiplex PCR; TCRdb holds only in-frame clones, not every one. This sample yields about 97,000 clones, of which 70% to 90% are seen a single time; less than 3.5% belongs to the top ten. The material sequenced was peripheral blood, taken on day 0 of AZD1222 vaccination. The receptors were sampled from an adult in good health.

The chain carries TRBV7-9 and TRBJ1-2; TRBD1 matches 9 bases. The V gene's germline CDR1 is SEHNR and CDR2 FQNEAQ (reference sequence). The CDR3 is made up of 15 amino acids. Germline trimming cut 5 bases from V and 4 bases from J; bases unmatched to any gene: 8. CDR3 region: CASSTRQGEIYGYTF. The DNA of the CDR3 is TGTGCCAGCAGCACTCGACAGGGGGAAATCTATGGCTACACCTTC.

In DNA, the CDR3 is TGTGCCAGCAGCGAGGACAGGGTCTACGAGCAGTACTTC. It codes for CASSEDRVYEQYF. J is TRBJ2-7 and V is TRBV7-8; 8 nucleotides match TRBD1. Unmatched junction bases numbered 3, after V lost 5 bases and J lost 3 bases. CDR3 size: 13 residues. Germline CDR1 and CDR2: SGHVS and FQNEAQ.

V is TRBV5-1 and J is TRBJ2-3; 7 bases are shared with TRBD2. The CDR3 runs 14 residues. CDR1 is SGHRS and CDR2 is YFSETQ in the germline V gene. Trimming cost V 4 bases and J 3 bases; bases outside gene matches: 5. The CDR3 DNA sequence: TGCGCCAGCAGCCCTGGGGGGGGGACAGATACGCAGTATTTT. This sequence encodes CASSPGGGTDTQYF.

This chain uses TRBV11-3 with TRBJ2-2; possible D gene TRBD1, 6 bases. From germline, CDR1 is SGHNT and CDR2 YENEEA. The V gene lost 7 bases and the J gene lost 3 bases, with 12 bases spanning the gap. The CDR3 totals 14 residues. CDR3 sequence reads: CASKVGADTGELFF. The CDR3 DNA reads TGTGCCAGCAAAGTGGGGGCGGACACCGGGGAGCTGTTTTTT.

V and J are TRBV14 and TRBJ1-5, with D possibly TRBD1 on 6 matching bases. Trimming took off 4 bases at V and 2 bases at J, with 15 bases between the two ends. Per the germline V gene, CDR1 is SGHDN and CDR2 is FVKESK. CDR3 length: 16 residues. CDR3 amino acids: CASSLGGRGGNQPQHF. As DNA, the CDR3 is TGTGCCAGCAGCCTTGGGGGGCGGGGTGGCAATCAGCCCCAGCATTTT.

The chain links TRBV2 to TRBJ1-4; perhaps TRBD1 as D (6 bases). Germline lookup yields CDR1 SNHLY and CDR2 FYNNEI. The CDR3 totals 13 residues. With 4 bases removed from V and 8 bases from J, the gap between germline ends came to 11 bases. CDR3 sequence (DNA): TGTGCCAGCAGTGGGGGGGCGCTGGAAAAACTGTTTTTT. Residues: CASSGGALEKLFF.

The sample holds one count of this clone. The chain employs TRBV6-5 and TRBJ2-7, with D uncertain. This CDR3 is 14 amino acids long. V was cut by 2 bases and J by 3 bases, with 11 bases left in between. The germline V gene encodes CDR1 MNHEY and CDR2 SVGAGI. The CDR3 bases are TGTGCCAGCAGTTACGACCTAACCGTCTACGAGCAGTACTTC. Translated, it gives CASSYDLTVYEQYF.

The rearrangement uses TRBV6-2 or TRBV6-3 and TRBJ2-1, with 7 bases identical to TRBD1. The germline gives CDR1 MNHEY, CDR2 SVGEGT. With 3 bases clipped from V and 4 bases from J, the junction kept 3 bases outside the gene matches. The CDR3 has 14 residues. The DNA for the CDR3 is TGTGCCAGCAGTTATCAGGGGGTATACAATGAGCAGTTCTTC. Its protein is CASSYQGVYNEQFF.

V is TRBV28 and J is TRBJ1-6; D is unresolved. V was cut by 1 base and J by 10 bases, with 14 bases left in between. Per germline, CDR1 MDHEN and CDR2 SYDVKM. The CDR3 covers 15 residues. The CDR3 here is CASSLYAQLESPLHF. In DNA form, the CDR3 reads TGTGCCAGCAGTTTATATGCCCAGTTGGAATCACCCCTCCACTTT.

Here the CDR3 reads CASSGGRQGRFEAFF. CDR3 coding DNA: TGTGCCAGCAGCGGGGGGCGACAGGGACGGTTTGAAGCTTTCTTT. J is TRBJ1-1 and V is TRBV13; 7 positions agree with TRBD1. The V gene end was trimmed by 5 bases and the J gene end by 7 bases; junction bases not matched to a gene: 13. This CDR3 spans 15 amino acids. Per germline, CDR1 PRHDT and CDR2 FYEKMQ (reference sequence). Together with reference TRBV13 and TRBJ1-1, the CDR3 gives the full variable domain: AAGVIQSPRHLIKEKRETATLKCYPIPRHDTVYWYQQGPGQDPQFLISFYEKMQSDKGSIPDRFSAQQFSDYHSELNMSSLELGDSALYFCASSGGRQGRFEAFFGQGTRLTVV.

V usage is TRBV7-9 and J usage is TRBJ1-1; D is undetermined. The germline CDR1 and CDR2 sequences are SEHNR and FQNEAQ (reference sequence). Trimming stripped 5 bases from V and 5 bases from J, with 12 bases between. This CDR3 comprises 13 residues. CDR3 amino acids: CASSILMVTEAFF. CDR3 coding DNA: TGTGCCAGCAGCATATTGATGGTGACTGAAGCTTTCTTT. Using reference TRBV7-9 and TRBJ1-1 for the parts outside the CDR3, the full variable domain is DTGVSQNPRHKITKRGQNVTFRCDPISEHNRLYWYRQTLGQGPEFLTYFQNEAQLEKSRLLSDRFSAERPKGSFSTLEIQRTEQGDSAMYLCASSILMVTEAFFGQGTRLTVV.

CDR3 DNA: TGTGCCAGCAGCCAAGAGGGACGACGGGGAGCAACTAATGAAAAACTGTTTTTT. It codes for CASSQEGRRGATNEKLFF. The genes are TRBV3-1 (or the pseudogene TRBV3-2) and TRBJ1-4; D is possibly TRBD1 (5 bases). Trimming stripped 0 bases from V and 0 bases from J, with 14 bases between. CDR1 is LGHDT and CDR2 is YNNKEL in the germline V gene (reference sequence). The CDR3 totals 18 residues.

V usage is TRBV19 and J usage is TRBJ1-5, with unresolved D. CDR3 length: 15 residues. Trimming shortened V by 8 bases and J by 1 base, and 15 bases separated the two germline ends. The germline V gene encodes CDR1 LNHDA and CDR2 SQIVND (reference sequence). Here the CDR3 DNA reads TGTGCCAGTGCTCCTGGACGAGAGAGCAATCAGCCCCAGCATTTT. Its translation: CASAPGRESNQPQHF.

The rearrangement uses TRBV11-3 and TRBJ2-2; no clear D. Germline CDR1 SGHNT, CDR2 YENEEA. V lost 5 bases to trimming and J lost 5 bases, with 12 bases between them. The CDR3 is 14 residues long. The CDR3 region is CASSPNWATGELFF. The CDR3 DNA sequence: TGTGCCAGCAGCCCAAACTGGGCAACCGGGGAGCTGTTTTTT.

This clone showed up just a few times. The chain links TRBV7-9 to TRBJ2-5, with 11 bases matching TRBD2. The CDR3 consists of 16 residues. Losses at the gene ends were 4 bases for V and 4 bases for J; bases not matched to a gene: 8. CDR1 is SEHNR and CDR2 is FQNEAQ in the germline V gene (reference sequence). The CDR3 sequence: CASSYPTGLAGETQYF. CDR3 DNA: TGTGCCAGCAGCTACCCGACTGGACTAGCGGGAGAGACCCAGTACTTC.

The gene calls are TRBV5-1 and TRBJ2-5; 11 nucleotides line up with TRBD2. Looked up from germline, CDR1 is SGHRS and CDR2 is YFSETQ. Trimming cost V 4 bases and J 3 bases; bases outside gene matches: 5. This CDR3 contains 15 residues. The chain's CDR3 is CASSTMTSGEETQYF. The CDR3 DNA reads TGCGCCAGCAGCACCATGACTAGCGGGGAAGAGACCCAGTACTTC.

This chain uses TRBV13 with TRBJ1-4; D perhaps matches TRBD1 (5 bases). CDR1 and CDR2 (germline): PRHDT, FYEKMQ (reference sequence). With 7 bases removed from V and 6 bases from J, the gap between germline ends came to 12 bases. CDR3 length equals 13 residues. The CDR3 loop reads CASTTPGDEKLFF. DNA for the CDR3: TGTGCCAGCACGACCCCGGGGGATGAAAAACTGTTTTTT.

The chain combines TRBV30 with TRBJ1-2, with 8 bases lining up with TRBD1. Germline values: CDR1 GTSNPN, CDR2 SVGIG (reference sequence). The CDR3 sequence is 13 residues long. V lost 4 bases and J lost 8; bases outside the gene matches: 9. CDR3 DNA: TGTGCCTGGACCCCTAGGACAGGGCAAGGCTACACCTTC. Amino acids: CAWTPRTGQGYTF.

The chain couples TRBV2 to TRBJ1-5; D unclear. This CDR3 has 15 amino acids. Per the germline V gene, CDR1 is SNHLY and CDR2 is FYNNEI. The V and J ends lost 6 bases and 1 base respectively, with 13 bases between them. The chain's CDR3 is CASRPNVGSNQPQHF. The CDR3 DNA sequence: TGTGCCAGCAGGCCAAATGTAGGGAGCAATCAGCCCCAGCATTTT.

DNA of the CDR3: TGTGCCAGCAGGTCCCGGGGCCTTGGTCAGCCCCAGCATTTT. Translation: CASRSRGLGQPQHF. The chain is built from TRBV27 and TRBJ1-5; a possible D gene is TRBD1 (5 bases). V lost 6 bases and J lost 6, with 15 bases in between. Per germline, CDR1 MNHEY and CDR2 SMNVEV (reference sequence). The CDR3 is 14 residues long.

The rearrangement joins TRBV29-1 to TRBJ1-2; TRBD1 matches 12 bases. The germline gives CDR1 SQVTM, CDR2 ANQGSEA. V gave up 0 bases and J gave up 6 bases; unmatched junction bases: 5. The CDR3 extends over 15 amino acids. The CDR3 nucleotides read TGCAGCGTTGAAGAGCCGGGACAGGGGGCCGATGGCTACACCTTC. Its translation is CSVEEPGQGADGYTF.

This chain uses TRBV5-1 with TRBJ2-5, with 8 nucleotides matching TRBD1. The V segment lost 2 bases and the J segment 5 bases; nucleotides outside the gene matches: 11. CDR3 length equals 16 residues. CDR1 is SGHRS and CDR2 is YFSETQ in the germline V gene. The CDR3 nucleotides are TGCGCCAGCAGCTTAGGACAGGGTGGTTTCGGGGAGACCCAGTACTTC. This sequence encodes CASSLGQGGFGETQYF. Variable domain in full (rest from reference TRBV5-1 and TRBJ2-5): KAGVTQTPRYLIKTRGQQVTLSCSPISGHRSVSWYQQTPGQGLQFLFEYFSETQRNKGNFPGRFSGRQFSNSRSEMNVSTLELGDSALYLCASSLGQGGFGETQYFGPGTRLLVL.

This chain connects TRBV24-1 to TRBJ2-3; D might be TRBD2 (6 bases). Germline CDR1 reads KGHDR; CDR2 reads SFDVKD. This CDR3 has 15 residues. The V end was cut by 5 bases, the J end by 0 bases, with 11 bases between. CDR3 loop: CATSVGGASTDTQYF. For the CDR3, the DNA is TGTGCCACCAGTGTTGGCGGGGCTAGCACAGATACGCAGTATTTT.

This chain links TRBV28 with TRBJ1-1; D not certain. Trimming cost V 4 bases and J 5 bases, with 5 bases left between them. Germline V CDR1 and CDR2: MDHEN, SYDVKM. The CDR3 length is 11 residues. The CDR3 loop is CASSSRTEAFF. The DNA for the CDR3 is TGTGCCAGCAGTTCAAGGACTGAAGCTTTCTTT.

The CDR3 region has the DNA TGTGCCAGCAGCTTGGGTGGGGCTGAAAACACCATATATTTT. Protein: CASSLGGAENTIYF. The V and J genes are TRBV5-5 and TRBJ1-3, with D possibly being TRBD1 (5 bases). Trimming stripped 0 bases from V and 6 bases from J, with 10 bases between. CDR3 size: 14 residues. Per the germline V gene, CDR1 is SGHKS and CDR2 is YYEKEE (reference sequence).

CDR3 nucleotide sequence: TGCGCCAGCAGCCAAGATTGGGGCCGGAACTATGGCTACACCTTC. Translating gives CASSQDWGRNYGYTF. This chain uses TRBV4-3 with TRBJ1-2; possibly TRBD1 for D (5 bases). Germline V lookup: CDR1 LGHNA, CDR2 YSLEER. The CDR3 extends over 15 amino acids. Trimming left V 0 bases short and J 2 bases short, with 10 bases between.

CDR3 sequence: CASSVTATNEKLFF. In DNA, the CDR3 is TGTGCCAGCAGTGTCACAGCAACTAATGAAAAACTGTTTTTT. The chain combines TRBV2 with TRBJ1-4; D is uncertain. Germline loops: CDR1 SNHLY, CDR2 FYNNEI. This CDR3 has 14 amino acids. The V end lost 4 bases, the J end lost 0 bases, and 6 bases lay between the germline ends.

This rearrangement joins TRBV7-2 to TRBJ1-4; D unresolved. In germline, CDR1 is SGHTA, CDR2 FQGNSA. The CDR3 extends over 14 amino acids. V gave up 8 bases and J gave up 4 bases, with 14 bases separating them. As DNA, the CDR3 is TGTGCCAGCCGCCCAGGCGCCTTTAATGAAAAACTGTTTTTT. Amino acid sequence: CASRPGAFNEKLFF. The full variable domain, rest sourced from reference TRBV7-2 and TRBJ1-4, is GAGVSQSPSNKVTEKGKDVELRCDPISGHTALYWYRQSLGQGLEFLIYFQGNSAPDKSGLPSDRFSAERTGGSVSTLTIQRTQQEDSAVYLCASRPGAFNEKLFFGSGTQLSVL.

This clone has just one count. This same CDR3 is encoded by further DNA sequences in the sample. The chain combines TRBV18 with TRBJ2-5; D not certain. The germline V gene has CDR1 KGHSH and CDR2 LQKENI. Trimming removed 6 bases from V and 2 bases from J, with 4 bases in between. This CDR3 is built from 11 residues. The CDR3 spells CASSYQETQYF. In nucleotides, the CDR3 is TGTGCCAGCTCCTATCAAGAGACCCAGTACTTC. Full variable domain (remainder filled in from reference TRBV18 and TRBJ2-5): NAGVMQNPRHLVRRRGQEARLRCSPMKGHSHVYWYRQLPEEGLKFMVYLQKENIIDESGMPKERFSAEFPKEGPSILRIQQVVRGDSAAYFCASSYQETQYFGPGTRLLVL.